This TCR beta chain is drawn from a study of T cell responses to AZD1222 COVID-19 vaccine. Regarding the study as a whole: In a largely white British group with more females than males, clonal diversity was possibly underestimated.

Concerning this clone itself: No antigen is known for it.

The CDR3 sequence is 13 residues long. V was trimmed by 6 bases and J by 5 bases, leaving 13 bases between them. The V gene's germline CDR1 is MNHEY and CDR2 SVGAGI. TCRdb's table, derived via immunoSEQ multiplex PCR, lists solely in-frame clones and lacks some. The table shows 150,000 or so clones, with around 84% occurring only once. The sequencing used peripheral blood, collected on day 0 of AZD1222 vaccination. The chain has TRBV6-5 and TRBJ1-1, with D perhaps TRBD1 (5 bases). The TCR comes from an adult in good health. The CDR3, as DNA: TGTGCCAGCAGGGAGGGGTTGGGAACTGAAGCTTTCTTT. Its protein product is CASREGLGTEAFF.